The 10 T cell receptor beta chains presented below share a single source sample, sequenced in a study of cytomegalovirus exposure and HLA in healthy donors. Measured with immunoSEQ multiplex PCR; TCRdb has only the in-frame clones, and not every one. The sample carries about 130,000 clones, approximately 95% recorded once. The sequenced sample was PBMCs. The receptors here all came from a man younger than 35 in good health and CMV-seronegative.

The CDR3 sequence: CASSLYIGQGNEKLFF. Written as DNA, the CDR3 is TGTGCCAGCAGTTTGTATATCGGACAGGGAAATGAAAAACTGTTTTTT. J is TRBJ1-4 and V is TRBV28; 8 bases match TRBD1. Germline lookup yields CDR1 MDHEN and CDR2 SYDVKM. V dropped 3 bases and J dropped 5; count of bases not matched to a gene: 8. The CDR3 extends over 16 amino acids.

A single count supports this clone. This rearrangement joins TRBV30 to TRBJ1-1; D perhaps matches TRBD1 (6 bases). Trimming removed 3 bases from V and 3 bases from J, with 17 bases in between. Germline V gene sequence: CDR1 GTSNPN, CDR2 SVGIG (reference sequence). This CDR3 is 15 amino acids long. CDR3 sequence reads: CAWSRQSGVHTEAFF. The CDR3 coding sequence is TGTGCCTGGAGCCGCCAGTCAGGGGTCCACACTGAAGCTTTCTTT.

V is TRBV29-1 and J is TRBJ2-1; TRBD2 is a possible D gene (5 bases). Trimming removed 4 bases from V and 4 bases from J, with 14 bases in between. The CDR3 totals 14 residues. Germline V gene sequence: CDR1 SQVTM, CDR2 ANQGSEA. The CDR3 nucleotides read TGCAGCGTTGTCGAGGGAGTACTTTACAATGAGCAGTTCTTC. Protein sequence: CSVVEGVLYNEQFF.

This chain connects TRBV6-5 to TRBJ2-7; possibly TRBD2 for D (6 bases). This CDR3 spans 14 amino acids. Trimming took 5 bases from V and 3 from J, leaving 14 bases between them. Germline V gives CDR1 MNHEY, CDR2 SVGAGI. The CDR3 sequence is CASSDGSKRYEQYF. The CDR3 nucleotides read TGTGCCAGCAGTGACGGGAGTAAGCGCTACGAGCAGTACTTC.

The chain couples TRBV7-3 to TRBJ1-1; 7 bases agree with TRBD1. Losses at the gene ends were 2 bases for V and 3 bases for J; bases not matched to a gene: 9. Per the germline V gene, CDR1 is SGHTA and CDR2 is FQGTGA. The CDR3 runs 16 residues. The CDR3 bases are TGTGCCAGCAGCTTAGGAGATGACAGGGAATACACTGAAGCTTTCTTT. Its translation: CASSLGDDREYTEAFF.

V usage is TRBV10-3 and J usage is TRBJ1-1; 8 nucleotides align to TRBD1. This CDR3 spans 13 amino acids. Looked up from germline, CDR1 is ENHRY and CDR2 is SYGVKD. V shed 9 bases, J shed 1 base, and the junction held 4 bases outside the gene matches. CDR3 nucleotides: TGTGCCATTAGACAGGGGCCGAACACTGAAGCTTTCTTT. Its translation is CAIRQGPNTEAFF.

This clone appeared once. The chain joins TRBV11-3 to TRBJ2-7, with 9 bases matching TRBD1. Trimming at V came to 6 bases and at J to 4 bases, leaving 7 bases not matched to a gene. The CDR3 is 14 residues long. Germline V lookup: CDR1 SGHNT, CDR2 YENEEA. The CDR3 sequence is CASSQGTGSYEQYF. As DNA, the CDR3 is TGTGCCAGCAGTCAAGGGACAGGGTCGTACGAGCAGTACTTC. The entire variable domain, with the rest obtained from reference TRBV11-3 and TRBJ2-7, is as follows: EAGVVQSPRYKIIEKKQPVAFWCNPISGHNTLYWYLQNLGQGPELLIRYENEEAVDDSQLPKDRFSAERLKGVDSTLKIQPAELGDSAVYLCASSQGTGSYEQYFGPGTRLTVT.

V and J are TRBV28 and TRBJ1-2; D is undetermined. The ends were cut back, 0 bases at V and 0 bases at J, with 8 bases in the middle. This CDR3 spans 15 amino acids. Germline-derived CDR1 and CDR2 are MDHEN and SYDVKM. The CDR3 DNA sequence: TGTGCCAGCAGTTTATGGGATAGCGCTAACTATGGCTACACCTTC. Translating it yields CASSLWDSANYGYTF.

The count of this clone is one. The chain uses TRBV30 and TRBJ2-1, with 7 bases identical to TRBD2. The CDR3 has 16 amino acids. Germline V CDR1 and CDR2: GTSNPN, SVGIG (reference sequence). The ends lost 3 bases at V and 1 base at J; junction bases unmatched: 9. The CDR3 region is CAWSVRVAGSYNEQFF. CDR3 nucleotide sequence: TGTGCCTGGAGCGTCAGAGTAGCGGGTTCCTACAATGAGCAGTTCTTC.

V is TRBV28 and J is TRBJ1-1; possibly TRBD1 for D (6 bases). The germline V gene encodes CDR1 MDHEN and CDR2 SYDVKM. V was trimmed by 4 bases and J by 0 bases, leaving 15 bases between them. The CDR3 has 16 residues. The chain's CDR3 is CASSYLRTALNTEAFF. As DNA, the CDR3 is TGTGCCAGCAGTTACCTCCGGACAGCCTTGAACACTGAAGCTTTCTTT.